This TCR beta chain was sequenced in a study of read filtering for tumor transcriptome and immune sequencing (dated by TCRdb to 2019 to 2021). Some background on the complete study: Of the patients in the cohort, about 16 were male and more than 12 were female, and their mean age was approximately 71 years, with a range of about 47 to 80. Under revised international staging, roughly eight patients fell into R-ISS I, some 15 into R-ISS II and over five into R-ISS III. After DNase treatment, whole-transcriptome libraries were prepared with the TruSeq RNA Access Library Prep Kit. TCR-region mapped reads per sample ranged from about 4.05 to 11 million with IR-seq versus only about 75 to 1273 with RNA-seq. TCR repertoires obtained by targeted immune repertoire sequencing and by bulk whole-transcriptome sequencing performed on the same bone marrow samples were compared. One main goal was a read-filtering strategy for immune repertoire data, in particular deciding whether clonotypes backed by only one read should be removed.

Bone marrow was sampled from every patient at the time of active disease. Isolation of bone marrow mononuclear cells was performed by Ficoll-Hypaque density gradient centrifugation. CD138-negative cells were obtained by negative selection after labeling with CD138 magnetic microbeads on a MACS separator, removing myeloma plasma cells. Flow cytometry with CD138 antibodies on an Attune NxT was used to check how pure the isolated cells were. Total RNA was extracted with TRIzol reagent and quantified with a NanoDrop spectrophotometer. Paired RNA-seq and IR-seq were performed on each patient's CD138-negative bone marrow sample. This clonotype has ten or more counts. Its antigen remains unidentified. Base qualities were left out, and no much larger clone turns up one base away. CDR1 and CDR2 are read off the germline V gene as ENHRY and SYGVKD. The CDR3 spans 12 residues, from the cysteine through the phenylalanine. The entry retains the CDR3 DNA only, 36 bases that are in frame from base 1. Trimming removed 1 base from V and 10 bases from J, leaving 10 bases between the germline ends.

What the study reported, not specific to this receptor: The sorted CD138-negative fraction was not purified T cells but a mixed bone marrow immune population. Clonotypes were captured by IR-seq at much higher depth and more reliably than by RNA-seq, and smaller IR-seq throughput was sufficient for identification of most shared clonotypes. In IR-seq, about four fifths of clonotypes but approximately 3.6% of total reads were represented by single-read clonotypes, whereas in RNA-seq, approximately 70% of clonotypes and almost 45% of reads were represented by single-read clonotypes. Removing single-read clonotypes increased the correlation between IR-seq and RNA-seq shared clonotype proportions.

Starting from 400 ng RNA, TCR libraries were constructed with the Immunoverse kit using molecular barcoded adaptors that cover the alpha/delta and beta/gamma chains. TCR library preparation used the same RNA that was used for transcriptome sequencing. Sequencing of TCR libraries was carried out on an Illumina HiSeq 4000 with 2 x 150 cycles. Under the source paper's analysis protocol: TCR reads were aligned to human V, D, J and C references and assembled into CDR3 clonotypes with MiXCR, including quality filtering and error correction. The tcR package in R was used to analyze clonotype counts and gene usage diversity. For inspection of raw mapping reads, RNA-seq reads were mapped by STAR aligner version 2.5.3a onto GRCh37 of the human genome. IR-seq fastq files were randomly downsampled with Seqtk 1.3 to test the effect of sequencing depth on detected clonotypes. In TCRdb, the public reads were trimmed at Q25 with fastp and aligned with MiXCR, with productive beta chains retained. Each CDR3 protein gets just one entry, which takes the most common genes and DNA from the rows behind it. TCRdb, not the original authors, processed these V and J calls. For this sample there are 40,000 or so distinct CDR3 sequences; roughly an eighth appear just once. Approximately 7% of the sample is taken by the ten largest.

The clonotype was recovered from a donor aged 40 or older with multiple myeloma. The chain is assembled from TRBV10-3 and TRBJ1-1, with the D gene too uncertain to name. Sequenced: a population of CD138-negative cells sorted from bone marrow. Sample cell subset or site, as interpreted from the label and publication: bone marrow mononuclear cells depleted of CD138+ plasma/myeloma cells by negative magnetic selection. The nucleotide sequence reads TGTGCCATCAGTGAGTACGAGCGGGGAGCTTTCTTT. Its amino acids are CAISEYERGAFF.